This T cell receptor beta chain was identified during a study of T cells in Graves' hyperthyroidism and ophthalmopathy. V lost 4 bases, J lost 9 bases, and 16 bases lay in between. This CDR3 region has 14 residues. Germline assignment: CDR1 DFQATT and CDR2 SNEGSKA (reference sequence). Researchers amplified the TCR beta CDR3 regions from RNA transcripts. An initial round of RT-PCR targeting the TCR CDR3 relied on the HTBI primer set. TCRdb reprocessed the multiplex PCR reads with MiXCR, giving one entry per CDR3 protein. The data show about 360,000 distinct CDR3 sequences, about 13% seen once. This clonotype was recorded many times.

The rearrangement links TRBV20-1 to TRBJ1-6; a possible D gene is TRBD1 (6 bases). The sample was blood. The receptor was derived from a woman in her late teens or twenties with Graves' hyperthyroidism. The CDR3 DNA follows: TGCAGTGCTATACTTGGGCAGGGGCTTTCACCCCTCCACTTT. Translation: CSAILGQGLSPLHF.